The 8 T cell receptor beta chains below all came from one sample that was sequenced in a study of blood T cell repertoires in COVID-19. Sequencing used immunoSEQ multiplex PCR; TCRdb keeps in-frame clones, though not all of them. This table holds 250,000 to 350,000 clones, 75% to 90% found once. The sample comprised PBMCs or T cells enriched from blood (not recorded which). All receptors come from a woman in her thirties who had recovered from COVID-19.

This sequence joins TRBV10-3 and TRBJ2-5; D is possibly TRBD1 (6 bases). The V gene's germline CDR1 is ENHRY and CDR2 SYGVKD. CDR3 length equals 14 residues. Trimming shortened V by 6 bases and J by 2 bases, and 13 bases separated the two germline ends. The CDR3 bases are TGTGCCATCAGCAGGGACAACCGGCAAGAGACCCAGTACTTC. Encoded protein: CAISRDNRQETQYF.

The chain combines TRBV5-1 with TRBJ2-7; the D is unclear. CDR1 is SGHRS and CDR2 is YFSETQ in the germline V gene. This CDR3 spans 14 amino acids. Trimming took 1 base from V and 0 from J, leaving 8 bases between them. CDR3 nucleotide sequence: TGCGCCAGCAGCTTGCAGGATCCCTCCTACGAGCAGTACTTC. It is translated as CASSLQDPSYEQYF.

J is TRBJ1-5 and V is TRBV20-1; D is ambiguous. CDR1 is DFQATT, CDR2 SNEGSKA, per germline (reference sequence). V was trimmed by 0 bases and J by 6 bases, leaving 3 bases between them. The CDR3 extends over 11 amino acids. The CDR3 DNA reads TGCAGTGCTAGAGATCGTCAGCCCCAGCATTTT. Translated, it gives CSARDRQPQHF.

The rearrangement joins TRBV27 to TRBJ2-2; D is possibly TRBD2 (5 bases). Trimming cost V 5 bases and J 2 bases, with 15 bases left between them. CDR3 length: 16 residues. Germline loops: CDR1 MNHEY, CDR2 SMNVEV (reference sequence). The CDR3 sequence: CASSPTRVVNTGELFF. Here the CDR3 DNA reads TGTGCCAGCAGTCCCACGAGGGTAGTAAACACCGGGGAGCTGTTTTTT.

The chain is built from TRBV27 and TRBJ2-6; TRBD1 might be the D (6 bases). The CDR3 sequence is 17 residues long. Trimming shortened V by 5 bases and J by 0 bases, and 14 bases separated the two germline ends. The V gene's germline CDR1 is MNHEY and CDR2 SMNVEV (reference sequence). CDR3 sequence: CASSLDRSISGANVLTF. CDR3 coding DNA: TGTGCCAGCAGTCTAGACAGGAGTATCTCTGGGGCCAACGTCCTGACTTTC.

The V and J genes are TRBV3-1 (or the pseudogene TRBV3-2) and TRBJ1-2; D gene ambiguous. Trimming left V 1 base short and J 3 bases short, with 12 bases between. This CDR3 contains 15 residues. Per the germline V gene, CDR1 is LGHDT and CDR2 is YNNKEL (reference sequence). The CDR3 loop reads CASSQVSSIDYGYTF. The CDR3 DNA is TGTGCCAGCAGCCAAGTTTCGAGCATAGACTATGGCTACACCTTC.

V gene TRBV7-8 combines with J gene TRBJ2-2; 8 positions agree with TRBD2. Losses at the gene ends were 2 bases for V and 3 bases for J; bases not matched to a gene: 5. The length of the CDR3 is 16 residues. The germline gives CDR1 SGHVS, CDR2 FQNEAQ. CDR3 residues: CASSLLVAGYTGELFF. The CDR3 coding sequence is TGTGCCAGCAGCTTATTAGTAGCGGGGTACACCGGGGAGCTGTTTTTT.

This rearrangement joins TRBV9 to TRBJ2-6; 7 bases are shared with TRBD1. The J segment lost 4 bases and the V segment lost 0 bases, leaving 4 bases of the junction unmatched. CDR3 length: 16 residues. Germline V gene data show CDR1 as SGDLS and CDR2 as YYNGEE. The CDR3 DNA reads as TGTGCCAGCAGCGTAGTAGGGGGCGCCGGGGCCAACGTCCTGACTTTC. Its translation is CASSVVGGAGANVLTF.